This T cell receptor (beta chain) was observed in a study of identical twins. Notes on the study in general: Insertions were reduced in abundant cord blood beta clonotypes but not in memory repertoires.

The table lists this clonotype with many counts. Antigen specificity is unknown. This CDR3 region has 19 residues. V trimming: 1 base; J trimming: 6 bases; junction bases outside the gene matches: 16. Per the germline V gene, CDR1 is LGHNA and CDR2 is YNFKEQ. Healthy Caucasian individuals made up all the donors. Template switching introduced a universal primer site, and the cDNA bore unique molecular identifiers. TCRdb re-derived calls from the 5' RACE reads in MiXCR, one entry per CDR3 protein. The data contain some 97,000 distinct CDR3 sequences, about 5.6% of them singletons. Sequencing was done on a sample of memory T cells sorted from blood. V gene TRBV4-2 combines with J gene TRBJ2-2, with 8 bases aligning to TRBD1. The clonotype was recovered from a woman in her forties or fifties in good health. The chain's CDR3 is CASSQGVVGQGKFSGELFF. In DNA, the CDR3 is TGTGCCAGCAGCCAAGGTGTTGTCGGACAGGGTAAATTTTCCGGGGAGCTGTTTTTT.